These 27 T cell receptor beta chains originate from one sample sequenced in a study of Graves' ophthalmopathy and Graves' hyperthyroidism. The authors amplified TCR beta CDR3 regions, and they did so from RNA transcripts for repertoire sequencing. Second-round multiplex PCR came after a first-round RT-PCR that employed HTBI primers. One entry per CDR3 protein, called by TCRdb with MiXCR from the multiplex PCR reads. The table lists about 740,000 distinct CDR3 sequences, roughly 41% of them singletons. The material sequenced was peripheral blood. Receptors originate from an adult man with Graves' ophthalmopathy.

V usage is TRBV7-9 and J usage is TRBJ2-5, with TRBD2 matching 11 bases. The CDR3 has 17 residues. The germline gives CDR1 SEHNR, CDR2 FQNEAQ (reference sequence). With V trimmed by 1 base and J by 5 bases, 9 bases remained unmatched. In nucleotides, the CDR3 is TGTGCCAGCAGCTTAGTCCATAGCGGGAGGGCCCGGGAGACCCAGTACTTC. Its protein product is CASSLVHSGRARETQYF.

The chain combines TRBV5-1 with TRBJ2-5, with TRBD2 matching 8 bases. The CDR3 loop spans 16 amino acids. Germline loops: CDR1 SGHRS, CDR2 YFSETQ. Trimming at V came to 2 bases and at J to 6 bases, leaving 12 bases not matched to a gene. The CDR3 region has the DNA TGCGCCAGCAGCTTAACTCCGGGACTAGGGGGGCAGACCCAGTACTTC. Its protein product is CASSLTPGLGGQTQYF.

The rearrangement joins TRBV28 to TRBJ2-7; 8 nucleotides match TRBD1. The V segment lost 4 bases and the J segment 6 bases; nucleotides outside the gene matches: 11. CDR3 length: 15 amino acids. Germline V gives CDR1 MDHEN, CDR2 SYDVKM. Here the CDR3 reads CASSSSYRQGREQYF. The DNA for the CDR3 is TGTGCCAGCAGTTCGTCCTATCGACAGGGGCGCGAGCAGTACTTC.

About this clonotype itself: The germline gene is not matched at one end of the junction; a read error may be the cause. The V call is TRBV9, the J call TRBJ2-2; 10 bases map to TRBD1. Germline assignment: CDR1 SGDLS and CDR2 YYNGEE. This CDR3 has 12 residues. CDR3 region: CASSTGTGVLFF. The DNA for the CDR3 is TGTGCCAGCAGCACGGGGACAGGGGTGCTGTTTTTT.

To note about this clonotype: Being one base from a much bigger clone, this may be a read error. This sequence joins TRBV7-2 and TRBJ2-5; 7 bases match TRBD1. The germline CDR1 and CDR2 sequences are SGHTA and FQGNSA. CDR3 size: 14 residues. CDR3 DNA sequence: TGTGCCAGCAGCCCCCCGACAGGGATTGAGATCCAGTACTTC. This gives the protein CASSPPTGIEIQYF.

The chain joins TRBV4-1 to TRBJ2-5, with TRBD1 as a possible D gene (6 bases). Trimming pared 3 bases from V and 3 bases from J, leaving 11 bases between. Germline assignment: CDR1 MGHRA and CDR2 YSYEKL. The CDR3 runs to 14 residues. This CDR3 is CASSHEGGEETQYF. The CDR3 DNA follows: TGCGCCAGCAGCCATGAAGGGGGTGAAGAGACCCAGTACTTC.

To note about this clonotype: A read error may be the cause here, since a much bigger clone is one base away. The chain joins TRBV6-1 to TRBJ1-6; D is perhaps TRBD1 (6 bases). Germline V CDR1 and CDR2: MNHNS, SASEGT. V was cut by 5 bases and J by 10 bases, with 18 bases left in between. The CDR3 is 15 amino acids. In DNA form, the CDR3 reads TGTGCCAGCAGTTACTCGACAGGTCGGGCCTCACCCCTCCACTTT. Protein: CASSYSTGRASPLHF.

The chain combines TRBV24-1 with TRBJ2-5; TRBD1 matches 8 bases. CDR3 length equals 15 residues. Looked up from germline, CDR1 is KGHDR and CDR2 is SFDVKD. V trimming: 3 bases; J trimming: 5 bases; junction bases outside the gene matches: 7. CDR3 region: CATSDPDRGKETQYF. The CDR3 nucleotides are TGTGCCACCAGTGATCCCGACAGGGGAAAGGAGACCCAGTACTTC.

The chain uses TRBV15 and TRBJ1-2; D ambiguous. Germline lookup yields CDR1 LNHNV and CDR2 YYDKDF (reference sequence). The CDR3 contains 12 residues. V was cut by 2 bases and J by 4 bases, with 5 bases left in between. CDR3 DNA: TGTGCCACCAGCAGAAGGACCTATGGCTACACCTTC. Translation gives CATSRRTYGYTF.

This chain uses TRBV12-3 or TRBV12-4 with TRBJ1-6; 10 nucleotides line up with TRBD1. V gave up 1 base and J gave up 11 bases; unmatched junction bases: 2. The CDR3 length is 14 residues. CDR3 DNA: TGTGCCAGCAGTTTAGGACAGGGGGCCCCACCCCTCCACTTT. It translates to CASSLGQGAPPLHF.

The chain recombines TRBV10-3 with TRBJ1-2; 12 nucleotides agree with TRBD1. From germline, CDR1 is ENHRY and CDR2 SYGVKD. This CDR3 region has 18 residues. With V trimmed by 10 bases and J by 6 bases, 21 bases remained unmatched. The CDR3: CATREAGTGGAGMDGYTF. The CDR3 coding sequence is TGTGCCACCCGAGAAGCCGGGACAGGGGGCGCAGGGATGGATGGCTACACCTTC.

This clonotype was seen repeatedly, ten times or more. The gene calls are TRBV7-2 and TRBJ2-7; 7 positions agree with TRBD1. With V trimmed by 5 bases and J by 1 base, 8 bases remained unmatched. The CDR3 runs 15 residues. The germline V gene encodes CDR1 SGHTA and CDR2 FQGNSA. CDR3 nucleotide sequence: TGTGCCAGCAGCATTGACAGGGACGCTTCCTACGAGCAGTACTTC. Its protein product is CASSIDRDASYEQYF.

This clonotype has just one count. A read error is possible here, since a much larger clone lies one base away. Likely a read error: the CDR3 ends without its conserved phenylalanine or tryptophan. The CDR3 nucleotides are TGTGCCAGCAGTCGACTAGCGGAGAGGGGGGAGACCCAGTACCTC. Amino acid sequence: CASSRLAERGETQYL. J is TRBJ2-5 and V is TRBV2, with 9 positions matching TRBD2. Germline-derived CDR1 and CDR2 are SNHLY and FYNNEI. The length of the CDR3 is 15 residues. V was clipped by 5 bases and J by 5 bases; unmatched bases: 9.

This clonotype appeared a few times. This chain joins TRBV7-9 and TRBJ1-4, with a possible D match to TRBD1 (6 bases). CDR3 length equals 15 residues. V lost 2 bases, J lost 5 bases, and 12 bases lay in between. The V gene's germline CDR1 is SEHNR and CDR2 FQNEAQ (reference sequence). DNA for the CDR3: TGTGCCAGCAGCTTAATTCGGACAGCAAATGAAAAACTGTTTTTT. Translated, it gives CASSLIRTANEKLFF.

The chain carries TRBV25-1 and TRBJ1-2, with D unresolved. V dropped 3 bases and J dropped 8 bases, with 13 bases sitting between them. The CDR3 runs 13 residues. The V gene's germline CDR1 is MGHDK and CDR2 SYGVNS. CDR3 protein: CASSDSGWQGYTF. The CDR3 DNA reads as TGTGCCAGCAGTGATAGTGGATGGCAGGGCTACACCTTC.

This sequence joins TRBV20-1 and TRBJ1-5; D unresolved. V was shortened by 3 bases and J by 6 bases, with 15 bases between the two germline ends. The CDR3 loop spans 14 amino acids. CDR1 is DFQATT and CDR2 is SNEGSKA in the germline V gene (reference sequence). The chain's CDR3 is CSASGLPAGQPQHF. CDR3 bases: TGCAGTGCTAGCGGACTGCCGGCGGGTCAGCCCCAGCATTTT.

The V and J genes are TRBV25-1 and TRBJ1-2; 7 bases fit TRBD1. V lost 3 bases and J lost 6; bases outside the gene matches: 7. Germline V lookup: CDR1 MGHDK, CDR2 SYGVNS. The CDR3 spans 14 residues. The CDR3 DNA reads TGTGCCAGCAGTGATAACAGGGGTATCGATGGCTACACCTTC. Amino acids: CASSDNRGIDGYTF.

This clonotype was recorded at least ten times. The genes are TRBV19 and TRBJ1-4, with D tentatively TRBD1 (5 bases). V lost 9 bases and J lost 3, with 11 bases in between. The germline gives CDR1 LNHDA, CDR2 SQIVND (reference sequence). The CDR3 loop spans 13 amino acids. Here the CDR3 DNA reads TGTGCCAGCAGGGTGGCGGCTAATGAAAAACTGTTTTTT. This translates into CASRVAANEKLFF.

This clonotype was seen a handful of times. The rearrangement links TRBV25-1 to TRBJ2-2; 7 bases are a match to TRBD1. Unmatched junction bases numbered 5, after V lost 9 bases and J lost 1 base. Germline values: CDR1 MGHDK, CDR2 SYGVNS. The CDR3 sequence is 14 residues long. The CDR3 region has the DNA TGTGCCAGTACCGGGACAGTGAACACCGGGGAGCTGTTTTTT. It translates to CASTGTVNTGELFF.

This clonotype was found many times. The CDR3 spells CASSEFGTAQVGSPLHF. The CDR3 coding sequence is TGTGCCAGCAGTGAATTTGGGACAGCTCAGGTTGGCTCACCCCTCCACTTT. V gene TRBV25-1 combines with J gene TRBJ1-6, with 7 bases matching TRBD1. V lost 1 base and J lost 10; bases outside the gene matches: 13. The CDR3 is 17 amino acids. Germline-derived CDR1 and CDR2 are MGHDK and SYGVNS.

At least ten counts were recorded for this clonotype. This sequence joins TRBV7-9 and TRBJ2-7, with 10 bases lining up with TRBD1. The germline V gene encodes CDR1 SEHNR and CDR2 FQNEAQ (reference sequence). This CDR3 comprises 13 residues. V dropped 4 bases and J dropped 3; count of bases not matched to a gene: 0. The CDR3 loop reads CASSWDRGYEQYF. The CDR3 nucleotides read TGTGCCAGCAGCTGGGACAGGGGCTACGAGCAGTACTTC.

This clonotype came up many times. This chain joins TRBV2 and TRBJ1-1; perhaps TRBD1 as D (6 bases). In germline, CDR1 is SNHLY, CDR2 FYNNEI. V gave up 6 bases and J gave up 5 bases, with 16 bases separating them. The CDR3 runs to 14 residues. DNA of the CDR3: TGTGCCAGCAGGTTCAGGGGTAGTCGGACTGAAGCTTTCTTT. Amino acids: CASRFRGSRTEAFF.

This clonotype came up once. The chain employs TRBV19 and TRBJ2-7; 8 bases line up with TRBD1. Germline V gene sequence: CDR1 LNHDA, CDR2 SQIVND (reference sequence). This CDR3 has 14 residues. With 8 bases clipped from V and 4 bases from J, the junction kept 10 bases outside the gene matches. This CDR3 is CASATTGGPYEQYF. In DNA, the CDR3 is TGTGCCAGTGCTACCACAGGGGGGCCTTACGAGCAGTACTTC.

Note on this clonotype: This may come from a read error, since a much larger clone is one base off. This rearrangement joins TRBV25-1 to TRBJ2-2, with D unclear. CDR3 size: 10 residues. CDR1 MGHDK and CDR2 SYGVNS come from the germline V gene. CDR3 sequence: CDSSTGELFF. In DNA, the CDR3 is TGTGACAGCAGCACCGGGGAGCTGTTTTTT.

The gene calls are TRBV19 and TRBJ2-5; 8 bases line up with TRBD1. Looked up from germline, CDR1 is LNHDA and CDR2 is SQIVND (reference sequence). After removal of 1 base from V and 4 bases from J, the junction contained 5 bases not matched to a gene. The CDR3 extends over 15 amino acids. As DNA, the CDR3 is TGTGCCAGTAGTATAGGACAGGGGTTGGGAGAGACCCAGTACTTC. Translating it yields CASSIGQGLGETQYF. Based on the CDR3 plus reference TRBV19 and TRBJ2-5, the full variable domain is DGGITQSPKYLFRKEGQNVTLSCEQNLNHDAMYWYRQDPGQGLRLIYYSQIVNDFQKGDIAEGYSVSREKKESFPLTVTSAQKNPTAFYLCASSIGQGLGETQYFGPGTRLLVL.

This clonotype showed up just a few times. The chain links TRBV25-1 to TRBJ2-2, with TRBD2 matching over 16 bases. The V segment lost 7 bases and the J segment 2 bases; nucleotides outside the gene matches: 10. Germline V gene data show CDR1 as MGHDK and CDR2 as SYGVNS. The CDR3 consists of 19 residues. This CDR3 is CASKRGGTSGGANTGELFF. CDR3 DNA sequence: TGTGCCAGCAAGAGAGGGGGGACTAGCGGGGGGGCCAACACCGGGGAGCTGTTTTTT.

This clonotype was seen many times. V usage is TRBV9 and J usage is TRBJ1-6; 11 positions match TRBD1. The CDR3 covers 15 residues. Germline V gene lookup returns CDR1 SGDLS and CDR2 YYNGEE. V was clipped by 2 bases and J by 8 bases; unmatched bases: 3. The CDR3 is CASSVGQGAHSPLHF. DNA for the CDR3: TGTGCCAGCAGCGTCGGACAGGGGGCCCATTCACCCCTCCACTTT.